Below, 21 T cell receptor beta chains from the same sample are listed, as sequenced in a study of blood T cell repertoires in COVID-19. This table comes from immunoSEQ multiplex PCR, and its TCRdb copy is limited to in-frame clones, with some not included. The top ten clones hold around 1.5% of a sample with roughly 330,000 clones, about 84% of them seen once. The material sequenced was peripheral blood. The origin of the receptors is a woman aged 45-60 years with acute or convalescent COVID-19.

The CDR3 region has the DNA TGTGCCAGTACGGGACAGGAGACAGGAAACTACGAGCAGTACTTC. It encodes CASTGQETGNYEQYF. This chain joins TRBV6-6 and TRBJ2-7; 8 bases line up with TRBD1. The CDR3 has 15 amino acids. Trimming cost V 9 bases and J 3 bases; bases outside gene matches: 13. The germline V gene encodes CDR1 MNHNY and CDR2 SVGAGI (reference sequence).

This chain connects TRBV19 to TRBJ2-2; maybe TRBD2 (5 bases). There are 13 residues in the CDR3. Trimming removed 6 bases at V and 6 bases at J, with 11 bases between. Germline values: CDR1 LNHDA, CDR2 SQIVND (reference sequence). The CDR3 here is CASRMPGSGELFF. CDR3 DNA sequence: TGTGCCAGTAGAATGCCGGGGTCCGGGGAGCTGTTTTTT.

The chain is built from TRBV2 and TRBJ1-6, with a possible D match to TRBD1 (6 bases). The V gene's germline CDR1 is SNHLY and CDR2 FYNNEI. The CDR3 is made up of 19 amino acids. V was shortened by 8 bases and J by 0 bases, with 23 bases between the two germline ends. Here the CDR3 DNA reads TGTGCCAGCGGAGCCCCGGGGGGCAGGGTCAGCTCCTATAATTCACCCCTCCACTTT. Translation gives CASGAPGGRVSSYNSPLHF. The full variable domain, rest sourced from reference TRBV2 and TRBJ1-6, is EPEVTQTPSHQVTQMGQEVILRCVPISNHLYFYWYRQILGQKVEFLVSFYNNEISEKSEIFDDQFSVERPDGSNFTLKIRSTKLEDSAMYFCASGAPGGRVSSYNSPLHFGNGTRLTVT.

This clone was found a few times. The J gene is TRBJ1-6, the V gene TRBV2, with D unclear. V was cut by 2 bases and J by 0 bases, with 8 bases left in between. Germline V gene lookup returns CDR1 SNHLY and CDR2 FYNNEI. CDR3 length equals 16 residues. The CDR3 DNA follows: TGTGCCAGCAGTGAAAGAGATAGCTCCTATAATTCACCCCTCCACTTT. As protein: CASSERDSSYNSPLHF.

The rearrangement links TRBV10-3 to TRBJ1-2; D might be TRBD1 (5 bases). Germline loops: CDR1 ENHRY, CDR2 SYGVKD. The CDR3 is made up of 16 amino acids. V was clipped by 0 bases and J by 1 base, with 12 bases between them. The CDR3 DNA follows: TGTGCCATCAGTGAGTCGACCCGGACACGTAACTATGGCTACACCTTC. Translating it yields CAISESTRTRNYGYTF.

The rearrangement links TRBV24-1 to TRBJ2-5; 8 nucleotides line up with TRBD2. With 9 bases clipped from V and 0 bases from J, the junction kept 8 bases outside the gene matches. Germline values: CDR1 KGHDR, CDR2 SFDVKD. The CDR3 is 15 amino acids. This CDR3 is CATARGGRNQETQYF. CDR3 in DNA: TGTGCCACCGCCCGGGGCGGGAGGAACCAAGAGACCCAGTACTTC.

This chain connects TRBV28 to TRBJ1-1; D remains unclear. This CDR3 region has 14 residues. V shed 3 bases and J shed 5 bases, with 13 bases lying between them. The germline V gene has CDR1 MDHEN and CDR2 SYDVKM. DNA for the CDR3: TGTGCCAGCAGTTTGTGGGATGGGAGAACTGAAGCTTTCTTT. Amino acid sequence: CASSLWDGRTEAFF.

V usage is TRBV5-5 and J usage is TRBJ2-7; 9 bases match TRBD1. This CDR3 comprises 14 residues. The V gene end was trimmed by 4 bases and the J gene end by 5 bases; junction bases not matched to a gene: 7. Germline CDR1 SGHKS, CDR2 YYEKEE (reference sequence). CDR3 protein: CASSRDRDLHEQYF. The DNA of the CDR3 is TGTGCCAGCAGCCGGGACAGGGATTTGCACGAGCAGTACTTC.

The chain joins TRBV24-1 to TRBJ2-4; D is unclear. The CDR3 contains 15 residues. Per the germline V gene, CDR1 is KGHDR and CDR2 is SFDVKD. V gave up 3 bases and J gave up 0 bases, with 8 bases separating them. The CDR3 sequence is CATSDGARAKNIQYF. The CDR3 DNA follows: TGTGCCACCAGTGATGGAGCCCGAGCCAAAAACATTCAGTACTTC.

The chain carries TRBV27 and TRBJ2-3; TRBD2 is a possible D gene (6 bases). The CDR3 extends over 15 amino acids. V lost 1 base, J lost 1 base, and 9 bases lay in between. Germline assignment: CDR1 MNHEY and CDR2 SMNVEV (reference sequence). CDR3 in DNA: TGTGCCAGCAGTTTATGGGGGACTCGCACAGATACGCAGTATTTT. It specifies CASSLWGTRTDTQYF.

This clone showed up just once. V and J are TRBV12-2 and TRBJ2-1; the table's D call TRBD2 went unverified against the DNA. TRBV12-2 is listed as a pseudogene. The CDR3 length is 17 residues. CDR3 in DNA: TGTGCAAGTCCTCATACGGGGATAAGATTAGGAAACAATGAGCAGTTCTTC. This gives the protein CASPHTGIRLGNNEQFF.

The chain has TRBV5-1 and TRBJ2-1; TRBD2 aligns across 11 bases. In germline, CDR1 is SGHRS, CDR2 YFSETQ. CDR3 length equals 14 residues. Trimming removed 5 bases from V and 2 bases from J; junction bases left unmatched: 0. CDR3 coding DNA: TGCGCCAGCAGACTAGCGGGAGCCTACAATGAGCAGTTCTTC. This translates into CASRLAGAYNEQFF.

The chain links TRBV7-2 to TRBJ1-1; D call uncertain. The CDR3 consists of 13 residues. CDR1 and CDR2 (germline): SGHTA, FQGNSA. Trimming cost V 4 bases and J 6 bases, with 12 bases left between them. CDR3 DNA: TGTGCCAGCAGCTCGGGGTTGGGCGCTGAAGCTTTCTTT. This sequence encodes CASSSGLGAEAFF.

The chain employs TRBV6-4 and TRBJ2-3; 8 nucleotides line up with TRBD2. CDR3 size: 15 residues. Germline CDR1 reads MRHNA; CDR2 reads SNTAGT. After removal of 6 bases from V and 4 bases from J, the junction contained 9 bases not matched to a gene. The CDR3 spells CASSESGRRADTQYF. CDR3 bases: TGTGCCAGCAGCGAAAGCGGGAGACGAGCAGATACGCAGTATTTT.

The V gene is TRBV6-4, the J gene TRBJ2-1; 7 bases agree with TRBD2. The V segment lost 0 bases and the J segment 9 bases; nucleotides outside the gene matches: 8. CDR1 is MRHNA, CDR2 SNTAGT, per germline. This CDR3 is 15 amino acids long. CDR3 coding DNA: TGTGCCAGCAGTGACTCGATGGCGGGAGTCCCTGAGCAGTTCTTC. As protein: CASSDSMAGVPEQFF.

This rearrangement joins TRBV6-5 to TRBJ1-2; D call uncertain. The CDR3 contains 15 residues. The ends were cut back, 6 bases at V and 2 bases at J, with 16 bases in the middle. Germline CDR1 is MNHEY and CDR2 is SVGAGI. The CDR3 is CASRDPAGWNYGYTF. The CDR3 DNA reads as TGTGCCAGCAGGGATCCGGCAGGTTGGAACTATGGCTACACCTTC.

This rearrangement joins TRBV7-3 to TRBJ1-4; D might be TRBD1 (5 bases). The germline CDR1 and CDR2 sequences are SGHTA and FQGTGA. V dropped 0 bases and J dropped 8 bases, with 16 bases sitting between them. The CDR3 has 16 amino acids. CDR3 coding DNA: TGTGCCAGCAGCTTAACGTTGTACCCCGGGGGGGAAAAACTGTTTTTT. This encodes CASSLTLYPGGEKLFF.

The rearrangement uses TRBV27 and TRBJ2-3, with 9 bases fitting TRBD2. The CDR3 extends over 16 amino acids. Germline V CDR1 and CDR2: MNHEY, SMNVEV (reference sequence). J was trimmed by 4 bases and V by 5 bases; bases with no gene match: 10. This CDR3 is CASSGVAGDRADTQYF. The CDR3 DNA reads TGTGCCAGCAGTGGGGTAGCGGGAGATAGGGCAGATACGCAGTATTTT.

This chain links TRBV7-8 with TRBJ2-7, with unresolved D. The CDR3 totals 13 residues. V gave up 5 bases and J gave up 6 bases, with 14 bases separating them. Looked up from germline, CDR1 is SGHVS and CDR2 is FQNEAQ. This CDR3 reads CASSPGLDGEQYF. CDR3 DNA sequence: TGTGCCAGCAGCCCCGGGTTGGATGGCGAGCAGTACTTC.

This chain links TRBV7-9 with TRBJ2-5; D call uncertain. V lost 1 base and J lost 5, with 11 bases in between. This CDR3 is 14 amino acids long. CDR1 is SEHNR, CDR2 FQNEAQ, per germline (reference sequence). In DNA form, the CDR3 reads TGTGCCAGCAGCTTAGTTGGTGGAGTGGAGACCCAGTACTTC. Translating gives CASSLVGGVETQYF.

The V and J genes are TRBV3-1 (or the pseudogene TRBV3-2) and TRBJ2-1, with 9 bases lining up with TRBD2. The V and J ends lost 0 bases and 12 bases, in that order; junction bases with no gene match: 3. This CDR3 comprises 13 residues. Looked up from germline, CDR1 is LGHDT and CDR2 is YNNKEL (reference sequence). The CDR3 region is CASSQDLAGWQFF. The CDR3 nucleotides are TGTGCCAGCAGCCAAGATCTAGCGGGGTGGCAGTTCTTC.